This paragraph covers one T cell receptor (beta chain) sequence. The source of the sample is a study of blood T cell repertoires in COVID-19. Study information: Specimens from acute and convalescent COVID-19 originated in the United States, Italy and Spain.

The CDR3 spans 18 residues. The J segment lost 0 bases and the V segment lost 6 bases, leaving 11 bases of the junction unmatched. CDR1 is LNHDA and CDR2 is SQIVND in the germline V gene (reference sequence). How the authors handled the data: Estimation of nucleated cell counts relied on the amplification of reference gene primers. The data were produced by immunoSEQ multiplex PCR, yet TCRdb's version contains in-frame clones alone and is incomplete. D and trimming were read from the DNA, whereas the V and J calls and clone size are those reported in that table. This sample carries some 66,000 clones, around 82% of them seen once, and the ten largest clones take about 6.9%.

This receptor was taken from a man aged 55 to 70 with acute or convalescent COVID-19. The chain employs TRBV19 and TRBJ2-6; 7 bases align to TRBD1. Material for sequencing was peripheral blood. The DNA for the CDR3 is TGTGCCAGTAGACCTGGGGACAGCCTTATCTCTGGGGCCAACGTCCTGACTTTC. Its protein is CASRPGDSLISGANVLTF. The full variable domain, in which reference TRBV19 and TRBJ2-6 provide the parts outside the CDR3, is DGGITQSPKYLFRKEGQNVTLSCEQNLNHDAMYWYRQDPGQGLRLIYYSQIVNDFQKGDIAEGYSVSREKKESFPLTVTSAQKNPTAFYLCASRPGDSLISGANVLTFGAGSRLTVL.